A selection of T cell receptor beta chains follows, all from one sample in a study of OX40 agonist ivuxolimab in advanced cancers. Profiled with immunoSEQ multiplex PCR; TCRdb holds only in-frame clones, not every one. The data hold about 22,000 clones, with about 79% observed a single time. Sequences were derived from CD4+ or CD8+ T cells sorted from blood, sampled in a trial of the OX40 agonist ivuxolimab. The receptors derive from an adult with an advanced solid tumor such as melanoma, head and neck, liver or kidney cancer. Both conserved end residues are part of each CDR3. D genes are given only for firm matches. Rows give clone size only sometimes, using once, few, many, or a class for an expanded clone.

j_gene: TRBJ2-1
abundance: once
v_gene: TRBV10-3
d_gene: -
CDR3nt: TGTGCCATCAGTGAGCACGGGGGCCCGAGTCCGAACAATGAGCAGTTCTTC
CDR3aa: CAISEHGGPSPNNEQFF

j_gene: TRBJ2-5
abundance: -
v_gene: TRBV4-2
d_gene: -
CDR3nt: TGTGCCAGCAGCTTGGCCGTCCAAGAGACCCAGTACTTC
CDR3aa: CASSLAVQETQYF

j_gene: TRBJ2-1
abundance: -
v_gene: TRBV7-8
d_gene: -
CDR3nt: TGTGCCAGCAGCTCGGACAGTTCCTACAATGAGCAGTTCTTC
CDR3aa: CASSSDSSYNEQFF

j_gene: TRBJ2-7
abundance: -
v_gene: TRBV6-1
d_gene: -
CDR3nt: TGTGCCAGCAACCCCCCGCGCGGGAACGAGCAGTACTTC
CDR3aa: CASNPPRGNEQYF

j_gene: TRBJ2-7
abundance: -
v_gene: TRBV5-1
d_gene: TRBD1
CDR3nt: TGCGCCAGCAGCCAACCAATCTCGACAGGGGGCTACGAGCAGTACTTC
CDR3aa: CASSQPISTGGYEQYF

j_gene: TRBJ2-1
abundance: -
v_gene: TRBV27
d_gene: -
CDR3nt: TGTGCCAGCAGTCCTCAGGGGAGACCCTACAATGAGCAGTTCTTC
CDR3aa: CASSPQGRPYNEQFF

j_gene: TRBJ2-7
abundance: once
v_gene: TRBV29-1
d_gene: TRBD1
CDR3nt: TGCAGCGTGGGGACAGGGTCCTACGAGCAGTACTTC
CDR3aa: CSVGTGSYEQYF

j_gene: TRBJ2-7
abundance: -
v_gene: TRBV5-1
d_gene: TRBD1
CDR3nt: TGCGCCAGTGGGGACAGTATCTACGAGCAGTACTTC
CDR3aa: CASGDSIYEQYF

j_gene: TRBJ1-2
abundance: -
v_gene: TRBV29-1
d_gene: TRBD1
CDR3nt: TGCAGCGTCTATTGGGGGCTCCAGGGGGCCGGGGGCTACACCTTC
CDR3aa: CSVYWGLQGAGGYTF

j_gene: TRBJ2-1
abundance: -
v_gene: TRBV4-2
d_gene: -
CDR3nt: TGTGCCAGCAGCCAAGTAGGTGTGGGGGCTAGCGAGCAGTTCTTC
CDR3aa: CASSQVGVGASEQFF

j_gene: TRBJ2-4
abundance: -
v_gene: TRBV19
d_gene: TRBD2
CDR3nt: TGTGCCAGTCGACTAGCGGGGGGGAGTGCCAAAAACATTCAGTACTTC
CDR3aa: CASRLAGGSAKNIQYF

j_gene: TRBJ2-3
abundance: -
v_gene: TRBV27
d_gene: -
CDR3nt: TGTGCCAGCAAAGAGTTCGTGACAGATACGCAGTATTTT
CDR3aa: CASKEFVTDTQYF

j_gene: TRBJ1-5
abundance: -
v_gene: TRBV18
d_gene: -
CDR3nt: TGTGCCAGCTCCGATGGACACCATCAGCCCCAGCATTTT
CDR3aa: CASSDGHHQPQHF

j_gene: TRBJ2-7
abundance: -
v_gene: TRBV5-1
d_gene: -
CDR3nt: TGCGCCAGCAGCCCCAGAGTGGACGTAGGGTCCTACGAGCAGTACTTC
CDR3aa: CASSPRVDVGSYEQYF

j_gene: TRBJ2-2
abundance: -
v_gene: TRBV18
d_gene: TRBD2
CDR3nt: TGTGCCAGCTCACCAGGACTAGCGGGAGGGCCGGCGAACACCGGGGAGCTGTTTTTT
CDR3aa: CASSPGLAGGPANTGELFF

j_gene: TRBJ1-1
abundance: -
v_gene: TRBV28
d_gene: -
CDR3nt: TGTGCCAGCAGTCTTACAGGCGGGAGGACTGAAGCTTTCTTT
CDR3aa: CASSLTGGRTEAFF

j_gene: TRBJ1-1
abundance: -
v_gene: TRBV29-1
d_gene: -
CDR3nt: TGCAGCGCCTCGCCAGGGAGCACTGAAGCTTTCTTT
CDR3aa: CSASPGSTEAFF

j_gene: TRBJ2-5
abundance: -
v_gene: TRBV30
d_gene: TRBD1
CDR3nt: TGTGCCTGGAGCGTCGGGACAGGGGGCTTCCAAGAGACCCAGTACTTC
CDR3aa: CAWSVGTGGFQETQYF

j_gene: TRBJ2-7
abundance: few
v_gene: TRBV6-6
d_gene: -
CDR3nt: TGTGCCACTCGGACAGACTCCTACGAGCAGTACTTC
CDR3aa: CATRTDSYEQYF

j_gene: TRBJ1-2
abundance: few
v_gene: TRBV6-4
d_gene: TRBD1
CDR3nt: TGTGCCAGCAGTGCCGACAGGGCCTCCTATGGCTACACCTTC
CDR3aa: CASSADRASYGYTF

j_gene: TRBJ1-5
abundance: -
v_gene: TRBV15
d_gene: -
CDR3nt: TGTGCCACCAGCTACCAGGGATATGGGAATCAGCCCCAGCATTTT
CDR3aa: CATSYQGYGNQPQHF

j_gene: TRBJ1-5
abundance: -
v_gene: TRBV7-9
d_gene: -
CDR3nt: TGTGCCAGCAGCTTAGAAGAGGGTAGTCAGCCCCAGCATTTT
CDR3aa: CASSLEEGSQPQHF

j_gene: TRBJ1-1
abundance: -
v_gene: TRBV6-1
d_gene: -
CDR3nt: TGTGCCAGCAGGGGACTCGAGAACACTGAAGCTTTCTTT
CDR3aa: CASRGLENTEAFF

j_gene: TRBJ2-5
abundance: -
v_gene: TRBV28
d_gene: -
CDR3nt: TGTGCCAGCAGTCCACACGAGGGGGGAGGAGAGACCCAGTACTTC
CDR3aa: CASSPHEGGGETQYF

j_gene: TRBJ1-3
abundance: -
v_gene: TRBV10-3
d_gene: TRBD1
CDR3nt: TGTGCCAGCAGTCAGCTCCCGGGACAGGGGACGCCTGGAAACACCATATATTTT
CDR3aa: CASSQLPGQGTPGNTIYF

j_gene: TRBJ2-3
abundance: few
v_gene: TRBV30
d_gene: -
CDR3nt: TGTGCCTGGAGTGCTCTGGATACGCAGTATTTT
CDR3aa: CAWSALDTQYF

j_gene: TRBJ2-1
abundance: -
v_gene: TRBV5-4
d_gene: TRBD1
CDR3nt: TGTGCCAGCAGCTTTTCGACAGGGCGCCACTACAATGAGCAGTTCTTC
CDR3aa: CASSFSTGRHYNEQFF

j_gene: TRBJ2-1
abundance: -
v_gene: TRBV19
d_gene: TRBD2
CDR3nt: TGTGCCAGTAGTTCGATGACTAGCGGGGTCGTCAATGAGCAGTTCTTC
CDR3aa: CASSSMTSGVVNEQFF

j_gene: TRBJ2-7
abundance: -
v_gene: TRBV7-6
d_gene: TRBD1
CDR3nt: TGTGCCAGCAGCTTAGGACAGGGGGCAACTTACGAGCAGTACTTC
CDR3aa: CASSLGQGATYEQYF

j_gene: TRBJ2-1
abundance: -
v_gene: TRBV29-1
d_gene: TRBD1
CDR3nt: TGCAGCGCATTTCGTCCGGGACAGGGAAAGGGTGAGCAGTTCTTC
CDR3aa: CSAFRPGQGKGEQFF

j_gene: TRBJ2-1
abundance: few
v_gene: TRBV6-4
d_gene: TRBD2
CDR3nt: TGTGCCAGCAGTGACTCAGCGGGGGGCTACAATGAGCAGTTCTTC
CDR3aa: CASSDSAGGYNEQFF

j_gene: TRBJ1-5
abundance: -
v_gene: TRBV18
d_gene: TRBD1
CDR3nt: TGTGCCAGCTCACTCGCCAGGGGGGGCAATCAGCCCCAGCATTTT
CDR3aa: CASSLARGGNQPQHF

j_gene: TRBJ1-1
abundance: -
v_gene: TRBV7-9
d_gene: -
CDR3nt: TGTGCCAGCAGCTTAGAAGGTGGCTTAAGAACTGAAGCTTTCTTT
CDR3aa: CASSLEGGLRTEAFF

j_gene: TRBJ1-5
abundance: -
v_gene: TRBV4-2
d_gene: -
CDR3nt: TGTGCCAGCAGCCTCGGTACCGGGACACCGAATCAGCCCCAGCATTTT
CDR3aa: CASSLGTGTPNQPQHF

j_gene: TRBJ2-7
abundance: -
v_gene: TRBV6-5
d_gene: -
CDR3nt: TGTGCCAGCAGTTACTCCGGGACTTCCACCTACGAGCAGTACTTC
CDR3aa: CASSYSGTSTYEQYF

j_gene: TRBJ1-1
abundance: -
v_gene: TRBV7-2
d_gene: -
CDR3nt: TGTGCCAGCAGCCTGCTCCAGGGTGAAGCTTTCTTT
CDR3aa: CASSLLQGEAFF

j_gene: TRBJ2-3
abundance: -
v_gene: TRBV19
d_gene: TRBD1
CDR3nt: TGTGCCAGTAGTGAAGGGGACAGGGATTGGGATACGCAGTATTTT
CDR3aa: CASSEGDRDWDTQYF

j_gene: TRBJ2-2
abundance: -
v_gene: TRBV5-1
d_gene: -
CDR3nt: TGCGCCAGCAGCTTGAAATCCGGGCGGGCGAACACCGGGGAGCTGTTTTTT
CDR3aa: CASSLKSGRANTGELFF

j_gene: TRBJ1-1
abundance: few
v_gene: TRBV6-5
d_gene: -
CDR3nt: TGTGCCAGCAGTTACTTGAACACTGAAGCTTTCTTT
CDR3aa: CASSYLNTEAFF

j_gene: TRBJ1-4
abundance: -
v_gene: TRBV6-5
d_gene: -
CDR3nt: TGTGCCAGCAGTTACTCGAGGGTTGGCGAAAAACTGTTTTTT
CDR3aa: CASSYSRVGEKLFF